This record covers a single T cell receptor (beta chain). These data originate in a study of T cells expressing NK-cell markers. Looking at the study overall: It was from sorted CD3+CD56+NKG2C+, CD3+CD56+NKG2C- and CD3+CD56-NKG2C+ T cells that TCR beta repertoires came.

5'RACE template switching built TCR beta cDNA with unique molecular identifiers. Following a re-call of the 5' RACE reads, TCRdb has one entry per CDR3 protein and lacks DNA. The sample data list about 32,000 distinct CDR3 sequences. Specimen: blood T cells: a sorted CD56 or NKG2C T cell subset, CD4+ or CD8+ T cells, or bulk PBMC T cells (not recorded which). This clonotype was sampled from a woman aged 18-70 years in good health.

CDR3 protein: CASSQTNTEAFF. The chain joins TRBV4-1 to TRBJ1-1. CDR3 length: 12 residues. CDR1 MGHRA and CDR2 YSYEKL come from the germline V gene.